The 16 T cell receptor beta chains below all came from one sample that was sequenced in a study of blood T cell repertoires in COVID-19. Sequenced by immunoSEQ multiplex PCR; TCRdb stores in-frame clones only, minus some. The profile shows about 150,000 clones, about 86% of them singletons. The material sequenced was PBMCs or T cells enriched from blood (not recorded which). All receptors derive from a man in his forties or fifties who had recovered from COVID-19.

This clone turned up a few times. The rearrangement links TRBV4-3 to TRBJ1-2; D remains unclear. V lost 3 bases and J lost 0, with 14 bases in between. The CDR3 is 16 residues long. Germline V gives CDR1 LGHNA, CDR2 YSLEER. For the CDR3, the DNA is TGCGCCAGCAGCCAGGATACGACGGGAGCTAACTATGGCTACACCTTC. This gives the protein CASSQDTTGANYGYTF.

This clone was detected only a few times. The rearrangement uses TRBV12-3 or TRBV12-4 and TRBJ1-2; 7 nucleotides agree with TRBD1. The CDR3 spans 12 residues. Germline trimming cut 6 bases from V and 9 bases from J; bases unmatched to any gene: 7. The CDR3, as DNA: TGTGCCAGCAGGGACCCAGGGGGAAGCTACACCTTC. Translating gives CASRDPGGSYTF.

This chain connects TRBV29-1 to TRBJ2-2; D is unresolved. The CDR3 is 13 residues long. V was shortened by 3 bases and J by 4 bases, with 9 bases between the two germline ends. From germline, CDR1 is SQVTM and CDR2 ANQGSEA. CDR3 in DNA: TGCAGCGTTGACGGTCCGCGCACCGGGGAGCTGTTTTTT. It codes for CSVDGPRTGELFF.

This chain links TRBV5-1 with TRBJ1-2, with a possible D match to TRBD1 (5 bases). Germline CDR1 SGHRS, CDR2 YFSETQ. V lost 4 bases, J lost 6 bases, and 10 bases lay in between. The CDR3 has 12 residues. This CDR3 reads CASSMSGNGYTF. The CDR3 region has the DNA TGCGCCAGCAGCATGTCAGGGAATGGCTACACCTTC.

This chain connects TRBV7-8 to TRBJ2-2, with 8 bases matching TRBD1. The length of the CDR3 is 15 residues. V shed 5 bases and J 5 bases; nucleotides not matched to a gene: 7. Germline CDR1 and CDR2: SGHVS and FQNEAQ. The DNA for the CDR3 is TGTGCCAGCAGCCTGGACAGGGCAGGGACCGGGGAGCTGTTTTTT. Its translation is CASSLDRAGTGELFF. Full variable domain (missing parts from reference TRBV7-8 and TRBJ2-2): GAGVSQSPRYKVAKRGQDVALRCDPISGHVSLFWYQQALGQGPEFLTYFQNEAQLDKSGLPSDRFFAERPEGSVSTLKIQRTQQEDSAVYLCASSLDRAGTGELFFGEGSRLTVL.

V gene TRBV20-1 combines with J gene TRBJ2-1; 11 nucleotides line up with TRBD1. CDR3 length equals 16 residues. Trimming at V came to 3 bases and at J to 8 bases, leaving 12 bases not matched to a gene. CDR1 and CDR2 (germline): DFQATT, SNEGSKA (reference sequence). The CDR3 DNA reads TGCAGTGCTAGTCCTTTCCCCGGGACAGGGGGTCATGAGCAGTTCTTC. Translating gives CSASPFPGTGGHEQFF.

This sequence joins TRBV5-1 and TRBJ2-1, with 8 bases matching TRBD2. V lost 4 bases to trimming and J lost 3 bases; unmatched junction nucleotides: 6. CDR1 is SGHRS, CDR2 YFSETQ, per germline. There are 15 residues in the CDR3. In nucleotides, the CDR3 is TGCGCCAGCAGCAACGGGACTAGTGGCTACAATGAGCAGTTCTTC. Amino acid sequence: CASSNGTSGYNEQFF.

J is TRBJ2-6 and V is TRBV27; tentative D call: TRBD1 (5 bases). The V end was cut by 7 bases, the J end by 5 bases, with 21 bases between. The germline gives CDR1 MNHEY, CDR2 SMNVEV (reference sequence). The CDR3 runs to 17 residues. For the CDR3, the DNA is TGTGCCAGCACTCCTGACGCCCAGGGTGGGAGGGCCAACGTCCTGACTTTC. The encoded protein is CASTPDAQGGRANVLTF.

The sample holds a few counts of this clone. This chain links TRBV27 with TRBJ1-6; TRBD1 might be the D (6 bases). In germline, CDR1 is MNHEY, CDR2 SMNVEV (reference sequence). The CDR3 has 15 amino acids. V was pared by 8 bases and J by 6 bases, with 17 bases between. The CDR3 reads CASRGGGAFNSPLHF. The DNA for the CDR3 is TGTGCCAGCCGAGGGGGAGGGGCCTTTAATTCACCCCTCCACTTT.

The V gene is TRBV10-3, the J gene TRBJ1-2; 7 bases align to TRBD1. The CDR3 spans 16 residues. Per germline, CDR1 ENHRY and CDR2 SYGVKD. Unmatched junction bases numbered 10, after V lost 5 bases and J lost 1 base. Here the CDR3 DNA reads TGTGCCATCAGTCCCAATACTGGACAGGATAACTATGGCTACACCTTC. Protein sequence: CAISPNTGQDNYGYTF.

The V and J genes are TRBV2 and TRBJ1-3; 8 bases align to TRBD1. Germline trimming cut 3 bases from V and 0 bases from J; bases unmatched to any gene: 4. This CDR3 comprises 16 residues. Germline assignment: CDR1 SNHLY and CDR2 FYNNEI. CDR3 in DNA: TGTGCCAGCAGTGATGGACAGGGAAACTCTGGAAACACCATATATTTT. Protein: CASSDGQGNSGNTIYF.

The V gene is TRBV9, the J gene TRBJ2-1; D possibly corresponds to TRBD2 (6 bases). The germline V and J ends were trimmed by 2 bases and 1 base, with 16 bases remaining between them. The CDR3 runs to 17 residues. Germline V gives CDR1 SGDLS, CDR2 YYNGEE. Here the CDR3 DNA reads TGTGCCAGCAGCGTTGAAGGGCGGGATCCTTCCTACAATGAGCAGTTCTTC. This gives the protein CASSVEGRDPSYNEQFF.

This clone came up once. This sequence joins TRBV27 and TRBJ2-7, with 8 bases that match TRBD1. Trimming cost V 5 bases and J 2 bases; bases outside gene matches: 8. This CDR3 has 15 residues. The germline V gene has CDR1 MNHEY and CDR2 SMNVEV (reference sequence). Here the CDR3 DNA reads TGTGCCAGCAGTCGGGGCAGGGGGCAGACCTACGAGCAGTACTTC. Protein sequence: CASSRGRGQTYEQYF.

The rearrangement links TRBV6-5 to TRBJ1-5, with TRBD1 identical over 8 bases. V lost 6 bases, J lost 4 bases, and 8 bases stayed unmatched. This CDR3 is built from 15 residues. From germline, CDR1 is MNHEY and CDR2 SVGAGI. CDR3 bases: TGTGCCAGCAGCCCGGACAGGGCTGCTAATCAGCCCCAGCATTTT. This translates into CASSPDRAANQPQHF.

The CDR3 nucleotides are TGTGCCAGCAGCCCCCAGGGCGGCGGGGTTTGGGAGACCCAGTACTTC. Its translation is CASSPQGGGVWETQYF. The V gene is TRBV7-3, the J gene TRBJ2-5; tentatively, D is TRBD2 (6 bases). The CDR3 length is 16 residues. V was cut by 5 bases and J by 5 bases, with 21 bases left in between. CDR1 is SGHTA and CDR2 is FQGTGA in the germline V gene. The full variable domain, with the rest looked up from reference TRBV7-3 and TRBJ2-5, is GAGVSQTPSNKVTEKGKYVELRCDPISGHTALYWYRQSLGQGPEFLIYFQGTGAADDSGLPNDRFFAVRPEGSVSTLKIQRTERGDSAVYLCASSPQGGGVWETQYFGPGTRLLVL.

This clone was counted a single time. The chain combines TRBV12-3 or TRBV12-4 with TRBJ2-7; tentatively, D is TRBD1 (5 bases). V lost 3 bases to trimming and J lost 3 bases, with 6 bases between them. CDR3 length: 12 amino acids. The CDR3 DNA is TGTGCCAGCAGTTTTGACAGCTACGAGCAGTACTTC. This codes for CASSFDSYEQYF.